This entry concerns a single T cell receptor (beta chain). This CDR3 is built from 15 residues. Trimming removed 0 bases from V and 2 bases from J, with 10 bases in between. Germline loops: CDR1 MGHRA, CDR2 YSYEKL. These data belong to a study of blood T cell repertoires in COVID-19. Study summary: T cells, B-cell-depleted T cells, or PBMCs provided the cDNA or gDNA that served as material.

Produced via immunoSEQ multiplex PCR; TCRdb's table is partial and in-frame only. In the table there are under 100,000 clones, 81% of which are singletons. The chain joins TRBV4-1 to TRBJ1-1; the D is unclear. The clonotype comes from a human donor in a cohort sampled during active COVID-19. Sequencing was carried out using peripheral blood. CDR3 sequence reads: CASSQEVGANTEAFF. CDR3 in DNA: TGCGCCAGCAGCCAAGAGGTCGGAGCCAACACTGAAGCTTTCTTT.